Listed here are 27 T cell receptor beta chains from one sample, sequenced in a study of blood T cell repertoires in COVID-19. Clones were read by immunoSEQ multiplex PCR, and TCRdb kept only the in-frame ones, dropping some. The data contain 200,000 to 300,000 clones, approximately 86% of them singletons. Sequencing was performed on peripheral blood. The receptors shown here come from a man aged 40-49 years who had recovered from COVID-19.

The V call is TRBV7-2, the J call TRBJ2-5; a possible D gene is TRBD2 (5 bases). The CDR3 runs to 15 residues. Per the germline V gene, CDR1 is SGHTA and CDR2 is FQGNSA. Trimming stripped 1 base from V and 5 bases from J, with 14 bases between. CDR3 loop: CASSLDPGNYETQYF. DNA of the CDR3: TGTGCCAGCAGCTTAGATCCCGGGAATTACGAGACCCAGTACTTC.

The genes are TRBV7-2 and TRBJ2-7; no definite D call. The CDR3 is 12 residues long. Deletions cut 2 bases from V and 2 bases from J, with 4 bases between. The germline V gene has CDR1 SGHTA and CDR2 FQGNSA. The DNA of the CDR3 is TGTGCCAGCAGCTTAACAGCCTACGAGCAGTACTTC. Its protein product is CASSLTAYEQYF. Combining the CDR3 with reference TRBV7-2 and TRBJ2-7 gives the whole variable domain GAGVSQSPSNKVTEKGKDVELRCDPISGHTALYWYRQSLGQGLEFLIYFQGNSAPDKSGLPSDRFSAERTGGSVSTLTIQRTQQEDSAVYLCASSLTAYEQYFGPGTRLTVT.

This clone has a handful of counts. The chain couples TRBV6-5 to TRBJ1-1; D perhaps matches TRBD1 (6 bases). With 4 bases removed from V and 5 bases from J, the gap between germline ends came to 14 bases. CDR3 length: 14 amino acids. Germline assignment: CDR1 MNHEY and CDR2 SVGAGI. In nucleotides, the CDR3 is TGTGCCAGCAGTTCCCAGGGGAGAGGGACTGAAGCTTTCTTT. Its protein product is CASSSQGRGTEAFF.

The sample holds one count of this clone. This sequence joins TRBV2 and TRBJ1-3; 9 nucleotides match TRBD1. The germline CDR1 and CDR2 sequences are SNHLY and FYNNEI. The CDR3 is 18 residues long. V gave up 5 bases and J gave up 4 bases; unmatched junction bases: 15. The CDR3 DNA follows: TGTGCCAGCAGTTTCACGCCGGGACAGGGAGGGTCCGGAAACACCATATATTTT. It yields the protein CASSFTPGQGGSGNTIYF. The whole variable domain, remainder taken from reference TRBV2 and TRBJ1-3, is EPEVTQTPSHQVTQMGQEVILRCVPISNHLYFYWYRQILGQKVEFLVSFYNNEISEKSEIFDDQFSVERPDGSNFTLKIRSTKLEDSAMYFCASSFTPGQGGSGNTIYFGEGSWLTVV.

The rearrangement uses TRBV19 and TRBJ1-1; 8 bases align to TRBD1. With V trimmed by 5 bases and J by 4 bases, 3 bases remained unmatched. This CDR3 has 13 amino acids. Germline V CDR1 and CDR2: LNHDA, SQIVND (reference sequence). CDR3 residues: CASSETGGTEAFF. The CDR3 DNA sequence: TGTGCCAGTAGTGAAACAGGGGGCACTGAAGCTTTCTTT.

The V and J genes are TRBV27 and TRBJ2-1, with 11 bases fitting TRBD2. Germline values: CDR1 MNHEY, CDR2 SMNVEV (reference sequence). The CDR3 extends over 16 amino acids. V lost 5 bases and J lost 7; bases outside the gene matches: 10. The CDR3 sequence is CASSPSSGRPGNEQFF. The CDR3 bases are TGTGCCAGCAGTCCTTCTAGCGGGAGGCCAGGGAATGAGCAGTTCTTC.

V is TRBV27 and J is TRBJ1-1; D is perhaps TRBD1 (6 bases). CDR3 length: 14 residues. Germline V gene data show CDR1 as MNHEY and CDR2 as SMNVEV (reference sequence). Trimming took off 3 bases at V and 0 bases at J, with 8 bases between the two ends. CDR3 sequence (DNA): TGTGCCAGCAGTTTTGACAGGCTGAACACTGAAGCTTTCTTT. Amino acid sequence: CASSFDRLNTEAFF.

CDR3 region: CASSLDGSGYTDTQYF. CDR3 nucleotides: TGTGCCAGCAGCTTAGACGGGAGCGGGTACACAGATACGCAGTATTTT. This chain connects TRBV7-6 to TRBJ2-3; possibly TRBD2 for D (6 bases). The V gene lost 1 base and the J gene lost 2 bases, with 13 bases spanning the gap. CDR3 length equals 16 residues. Germline loops: CDR1 SGHVS, CDR2 FNYEAQ. Filled out from reference TRBV7-6 and TRBJ2-3, the complete variable domain reads GAGVSQSPRYKVTKRGQDVALRCDPISGHVSLYWYRQALGQGPEFLTYFNYEAQQDKSGLPNDRFSAERPEGSISTLTIQRTEQRDSAMYRCASSLDGSGYTDTQYFGPGTRLTVL.

This rearrangement joins TRBV7-7 to TRBJ2-1, with a tentative D call TRBD1 (6 bases). V was clipped by 5 bases and J by 5 bases, with 19 bases between them. CDR3 size: 16 residues. The germline gives CDR1 SSHAT, CDR2 FNYEAQ (reference sequence). The CDR3 DNA sequence: TGTGCCAGCAGCCCCCGGACAGTGGGGATCGACAATGAGCAGTTCTTC. Translated, it gives CASSPRTVGIDNEQFF.

The rearrangement uses TRBV9 and TRBJ2-3; 9 bases map to TRBD1. Germline V lookup: CDR1 SGDLS, CDR2 YYNGEE. The CDR3 is made up of 14 amino acids. Trimming at V came to 4 bases and at J to 7 bases, leaving 7 bases not matched to a gene. CDR3 protein: CASSKRQGEYTQYF. CDR3 nucleotide sequence: TGTGCCAGCAGCAAACGACAGGGGGAATATACGCAGTATTTT.

The chain employs TRBV10-1 and TRBJ2-2; 7 bases fit TRBD1. Trimming removed 4 bases from V and 7 bases from J; junction bases left unmatched: 9. This CDR3 has 15 residues. Germline assignment: CDR1 WNHNN and CDR2 SYGVQD (reference sequence). In DNA form, the CDR3 reads TGCGCCAGCAGTGCGACAGGGAGAGGGAGCGGGGAGCTGTTTTTT. Protein product: CASSATGRGSGELFF.

This chain joins TRBV5-1 and TRBJ2-2; D is possibly TRBD1 (5 bases). Germline CDR1 SGHRS, CDR2 YFSETQ. V gave up 0 bases and J gave up 6 bases, with 18 bases separating them. The CDR3 covers 17 residues. The CDR3 loop is CASSLALAGFRAGELFF. The CDR3 DNA sequence: TGCGCCAGCAGCTTGGCCTTGGCAGGGTTCCGCGCCGGGGAGCTGTTTTTT.

The chain is built from TRBV11-3 and TRBJ2-7, with 7 bases matching TRBD1. The CDR3 loop spans 12 amino acids. Germline V lookup: CDR1 SGHNT, CDR2 YENEEA. V lost 10 bases to trimming and J lost 4 bases; unmatched junction nucleotides: 7. This CDR3 is CAKTGILYEQYF. DNA of the CDR3: TGTGCCAAGACAGGGATCCTTTACGAGCAGTACTTC.

This clone is medium-sized (0.01 to 0.1%). The V call is TRBV4-3, the J call TRBJ1-2; D remains ambiguous. V lost 0 bases and J 2 bases, leaving 10 bases between the germline ends. The CDR3 is 15 amino acids. CDR1 is LGHNA, CDR2 YSLEER, per germline. The CDR3 bases are TGCGCCAGCAGCCAAGATCTTCCAGTCAACTATGGCTACACCTTC. Translation: CASSQDLPVNYGYTF.

Details on this clone: This same CDR3 is encoded by further DNA sequences in the sample. CDR3 protein: CASSSGQGYEQYF. CDR3 nucleotide sequence: TGCGCCAGCAGCTCGGGACAGGGGTACGAGCAGTACTTC. The chain carries TRBV5-1 and TRBJ2-7; 10 positions agree with TRBD1. Germline trimming cut 3 bases from V and 4 bases from J; bases unmatched to any gene: 1. The CDR3 consists of 13 residues. Germline CDR1 SGHRS, CDR2 YFSETQ.

The genes are TRBV21-1 and TRBJ1-5; the D call in the table, TRBD1, was not verified against the DNA. TRBV21-1 is flagged as a pseudogene. The CDR3 contains 16 residues. The CDR3 here is CASSEAGTGGGQPQHF. As DNA, the CDR3 is TGTGCCAGCAGCGAAGCCGGGACAGGGGGTGGACAGCCCCAGCATTTT.

The chain links TRBV9 to TRBJ2-3, with 9 positions matching TRBD2. The CDR3 runs 14 residues. CDR1 is SGDLS and CDR2 is YYNGEE in the germline V gene. The V gene end was trimmed by 0 bases and the J gene end by 5 bases; junction bases not matched to a gene: 1. Here the CDR3 DNA reads TGTGCCAGCAGCGTAGGGACTAGCGTAGATACGCAGTATTTT. It translates to CASSVGTSVDTQYF.

This chain uses TRBV6-6 with TRBJ2-1, with D possibly TRBD1 on 6 matching bases. The CDR3 extends over 15 amino acids. Trimming took 6 bases from V and 10 from J, leaving 22 bases between them. CDR1 is MNHNY, CDR2 SVGAGI, per germline (reference sequence). The CDR3 protein is CASRPGTPGGGEQFF. Written as DNA, the CDR3 is TGTGCCAGCAGGCCCGGGACACCCGGCGGCGGAGAGCAGTTCTTC.

The V and J genes are TRBV4-3 and TRBJ2-1, with D tentatively TRBD1 (6 bases). V lost 4 bases to trimming and J lost 0 bases, with 10 bases between them. The CDR3 runs to 15 residues. Germline-derived CDR1 and CDR2 are LGHNA and YSLEER. Written as DNA, the CDR3 is TGCGCCAGCAGCCGGGGGCAACCCTCCTACAATGAGCAGTTCTTC. Translating gives CASSRGQPSYNEQFF.

This clone was counted once. The genes are TRBV6-5 and TRBJ2-7; 9 bases map to TRBD2. In germline, CDR1 is MNHEY, CDR2 SVGAGI. V lost 8 bases to trimming and J lost 3 bases; unmatched junction nucleotides: 11. CDR3 size: 15 residues. The CDR3 nucleotides are TGTGCCAGCGAGACAAGCGGGAGGTCCTACTACGAGCAGTACTTC. Translation: CASETSGRSYYEQYF.

This clone appeared a few times. The V call is TRBV4-3, the J call TRBJ2-1; D is ambiguous. V gave up 0 bases and J gave up 7 bases, with 7 bases separating them. From germline, CDR1 is LGHNA and CDR2 YSLEER. The CDR3 is made up of 13 amino acids. CDR3 sequence: CASSQDTENEQFF. CDR3 sequence (DNA): TGCGCCAGCAGCCAAGATACAGAAAATGAGCAGTTCTTC.

The chain couples TRBV5-1 to TRBJ2-5; 11 bases fit TRBD1. With 4 bases clipped from V and 2 bases from J, the junction kept 4 bases outside the gene matches. CDR1 is SGHRS and CDR2 is YFSETQ in the germline V gene. The CDR3 spans 15 residues. The CDR3 DNA is TGCGCCAGCAGCCGAGGGACAGGGGGACAAGAGACCCAGTACTTC. It specifies CASSRGTGGQETQYF.

This rearrangement joins TRBV5-1 to TRBJ2-5; D unclear. The germline V and J ends were trimmed by 4 bases and 2 bases, with 18 bases remaining between them. CDR3 length equals 16 residues. Germline V gene data show CDR1 as SGHRS and CDR2 as YFSETQ. The CDR3 bases are TGCGCCAGCAGCCCACTCCCCCGACTTACACAAGAGACCCAGTACTTC. It yields the protein CASSPLPRLTQETQYF.

This chain joins TRBV24-1 and TRBJ2-1; 11 positions agree with TRBD2. V lost 4 bases and J lost 7; bases outside the gene matches: 8. Per germline, CDR1 KGHDR and CDR2 SFDVKD. The CDR3 is 16 residues long. CDR3 sequence (DNA): TGTGCCACCAGTGACCCTGGGACTAGCGGTGTAAATGAGCAGTTCTTC. It specifies CATSDPGTSGVNEQFF.

This chain uses TRBV5-8 with TRBJ2-1, with D possibly TRBD2 on 6 matching bases. Deletions cut 4 bases from V and 6 bases from J, with 17 bases between. This CDR3 is built from 15 residues. Looked up from germline, CDR1 is SGHTS and CDR2 is YDEGEE. The CDR3 sequence is CASSRPSGRLNEQFF. In DNA form, the CDR3 reads TGTGCCAGCAGCCGGCCCTCGGGGAGGCTCAATGAGCAGTTCTTC. Combining the CDR3 with reference TRBV5-8 and TRBJ2-1 gives the whole variable domain EAGVTQSPTHLIKTRGQQATLRCSPISGHTSVYWYQQALGLGLQFLLWYDEGEERNRGNFPPRFSGRQFPNYSSELNVNALELEDSALYLCASSRPSGRLNEQFFGPGTRLTVL.

The CDR3 region has the DNA TGTGCCAGCAGCTACGGTCTCCCCCCGCGCTCTGGGGCCAACGTCCTGACTTTC. This codes for CASSYGLPPRSGANVLTF. The genes are TRBV3-1 (or the pseudogene TRBV3-2) and TRBJ2-6, with D unclear. The CDR3 length is 18 residues. The germline V gene encodes CDR1 LGHDT and CDR2 YNNKEL (reference sequence). V lost 5 bases to trimming and J lost 0 bases, with 17 bases between them.

The rearrangement links TRBV30 to TRBJ2-5; 13 positions match TRBD2. Trimming took 0 bases from V and 7 from J; bases not matched to a gene: 11. The CDR3 sequence is 17 residues long. CDR1 GTSNPN and CDR2 SVGIG come from the germline V gene (reference sequence). In DNA, the CDR3 is TGTGCCTGGAGTGTACTACAGTCGCGACTAGCGGGGGGGACCCAGTACTTC. This translates into CAWSVLQSRLAGGTQYF.